These 29 T cell receptor beta chains were sequenced from one sample in a study of tumor-infiltrating lymphocytes in primary liver carcinoma. Total RNA and DNA came together from around 20-30 mg of bulk tissue without cell sorting. Total RNA amounting to around 450 ng was the source from which TCR beta cDNA was made with a constant-region primer. ARM-PCR, slightly modified, supplied the TCR beta libraries through three nested multiplex PCR rounds. It was with TRBV1-TRBV30 forward primers and a C-beta reverse primer that the first two PCR rounds were run, at about 10 cycles each. Each CDR3 protein is one row after TCRdb ran MiXCR on the multiplex PCR reads. The table includes 80,000 to 100,000 distinct CDR3 sequences, just under 70% detected once. Source material: tumor-adjacent normal liver tissue. The receptors originated from a man aged 35 to 55 with primary liver carcinoma and hepatitis B virus infection.

In regard to this clonotype: Since no conserved phenylalanine or tryptophan closes the CDR3, a read error is the likely cause. The chain combines TRBV5-6 with TRBJ2-1; 11 positions match TRBD2. The CDR3 contains 18 residues. CDR1 SGHDT and CDR2 YYEEEE come from the germline V gene. CDR3 loop: CASSVLGKTSGSYNGQFL. In DNA form, the CDR3 reads TGTGCCAGCAGCGTCCTTGGGAAAACTAGCGGGAGTTACAATGGGCAGTTCCTC.

V is TRBV7-2 and J is TRBJ2-2; perhaps TRBD1 as D (5 bases). With 1 base removed from V and 0 bases from J, the gap between germline ends came to 9 bases. The length of the CDR3 is 16 residues. The germline V gene encodes CDR1 SGHTA and CDR2 FQGNSA. For the CDR3, the DNA is TGTGCCAGCAGCTTAGGAGGCAGGGCGAACACCGGGGAGCTGTTTTTT. Protein sequence: CASSLGGRANTGELFF.

Remarks on this clonotype: A read error may produce the germline difference seen at one junction end. The V call is TRBV29-1, the J call TRBJ1-3, with 8 bases fitting TRBD1. The CDR3 has 14 residues. In germline, CDR1 is SQVTM, CDR2 ANQGSEA. DNA of the CDR3: TGCAGCGCCGATGGGACAGGCTCTGGAAACACCATATACTTT. Translated: CSADGTGSGNTIYF.

The rearrangement uses TRBV11-2 and TRBJ2-5; 8 positions agree with TRBD2. V was pared by 9 bases and J by 2 bases, with 17 bases of the junction left unmatched. Germline V gene lookup returns CDR1 SGHAT and CDR2 FQNNGV. CDR3 length equals 17 residues. As DNA, the CDR3 is TGTGCCAGTAGGTTAGATAGGAGCGGGAGTAGGCAAGAGACCCAGTACTTC. This encodes CASRLDRSGSRQETQYF.

The chain combines TRBV24-1 with TRBJ2-1; D ambiguous. This CDR3 region has 13 residues. Between the trimmed V and J ends, which lost 7 bases and 1 base, there was a span of 7 bases. Germline V gene data show CDR1 as KGHDR and CDR2 as SFDVKD. The CDR3 region has the DNA TGTGCCACCAGGAAAGGGTCCTACAATGAGCAGTTCTTC. Translated: CATRKGSYNEQFF.

This clonotype was detected only a few times. Germline is not matched at one junction end, which may reflect a read error. This rearrangement joins TRBV5-6 to TRBJ2-3; D remains ambiguous. CDR1 and CDR2 (germline): SGHDT, YYEEEE. This CDR3 has 15 residues. In nucleotides, the CDR3 is TGTGTCAGCAGCTTTTCTCAGATTAACACAGATACGCAGTATTTT. Protein product: CVSSFSQINTDTQYF. Combining the CDR3 with reference TRBV5-6 and TRBJ2-3 gives the whole variable domain DAGVTQSPTHLIKTRGQQVTLRCSPKSGHDTVSWYQQALGQGPQFIFQYYEEEERQRGNFPDRFSGHQFPNYSSELNVNALLLGDSALYLCVSSFSQINTDTQYFGPGTRLTVL.

The V gene is TRBV28, the J gene TRBJ1-5; perhaps TRBD1 as D (6 bases). Trimming pared 2 bases from V and 6 bases from J, leaving 14 bases between. Germline V gene data show CDR1 as MDHEN and CDR2 as SYDVKM. The CDR3 loop spans 15 amino acids. CDR3 protein: CASSLPVGGRQPQHF. For the CDR3, the DNA is TGTGCCAGCAGTTTACCTGTGGGGGGCCGTCAGCCCCAGCATTTT.

A word on this clonotype: This may come from a read error, since a much larger clone is one base off. Here the CDR3 omits its conserved ending phenylalanine or tryptophan, so a read error is the likely source. The rearrangement uses TRBV6-6 and TRBJ1-1; tentatively, D is TRBD1 (6 bases). Trimming removed 5 bases from V and 4 bases from J, with 11 bases in between. The germline CDR1 and CDR2 sequences are MNHNY and SVGAGI (reference sequence). The CDR3 is 13 residues long. The DNA for the CDR3 is TGTGCCAGCAGTGTGGGGGCAGGCACTGAAGCTTTCTTG. Translating gives CASSVGAGTEAFL.

This clonotype has a count of ten or more. The chain employs TRBV29-1 and TRBJ2-3; D not certain. The CDR3 totals 13 residues. Germline V gives CDR1 SQVTM, CDR2 ANQGSEA. The V end was cut by 8 bases, the J end by 1 base, with 13 bases between. The chain's CDR3 is CSRCPGGTDTQYF. CDR3 sequence (DNA): TGCAGCCGGTGTCCTGGGGGCACAGATACGCAGTATTTT.

This clonotype was seen only a few times. This chain links TRBV7-9 with TRBJ2-1; D might be TRBD1 or TRBD2, each matching 6 bases. From germline, CDR1 is SEHNR and CDR2 FQNEAQ (reference sequence). The CDR3 extends over 16 amino acids. Trimming cost V 2 bases and J 4 bases, with 15 bases left between them. CDR3 region: CASSLRGQGVYNEQFF. The DNA for the CDR3 is TGTGCCAGCAGCTTACGGGGGCAGGGAGTTTACAATGAGCAGTTCTTC.

The genes are TRBV28 and TRBJ2-7; the D gene could be TRBD1 or TRBD2 (6 bases each). Germline assignment: CDR1 MDHEN and CDR2 SYDVKM. This CDR3 comprises 15 residues. V was cut by 5 bases and J by 7 bases, with 21 bases left in between. CDR3 nucleotides: TGTGCCAGCAGTCCCGGAGGGGGAAGGGCTAAAGAGCAGTACTTC. It translates to CASSPGGGRAKEQYF.

This clonotype has ten or more counts. The chain is built from TRBV6-5 and TRBJ2-1; TRBD2 matches 14 bases. This CDR3 contains 13 residues. V lost 10 bases to trimming and J lost 8 bases; unmatched junction nucleotides: 4. The germline V gene has CDR1 MNHEY and CDR2 SVGAGI. The CDR3 region is CATLGLAGDEQFF. The CDR3 DNA reads as TGTGCCACCCTGGGACTAGCGGGAGATGAGCAGTTCTTC.

As concerns this clonotype: One end of the junction fails to match germline, which may point to a read error. The J gene is TRBJ2-1, the V gene TRBV6-6; TRBD1 aligns across 7 bases. Germline CDR1 MNHNY, CDR2 SVGAGI (reference sequence). This CDR3 spans 15 amino acids. The CDR3, as DNA: TGTACCAGCAGTTACCGAGGACAGGAGCGCTATGAGCAGTTCTTC. Protein sequence: CTSSYRGQERYEQFF.

As to this clonotype: Germline and junction disagree at one end, which may indicate a read error. The chain carries TRBV5-4 and TRBJ1-3; 7 positions agree with TRBD1. The length of the CDR3 is 15 residues. Germline V gene lookup returns CDR1 SGHNT and CDR2 YYREEE (reference sequence). The CDR3 loop reads CANSSGQLSGNTIYF. The CDR3 DNA sequence: TGTGCCAACAGCTCGGGACAGCTCTCTGGAAACACCATATATTTT.

This clonotype was recorded a few times. The V call is TRBV28, the J call TRBJ2-4; D may be TRBD1 (6 bases). The length of the CDR3 is 17 residues. V was clipped by 3 bases and J by 8 bases, with 23 bases between them. Per germline, CDR1 MDHEN and CDR2 SYDVKM. The CDR3 loop reads CASSLHALDRLLDIQYF. CDR3 DNA sequence: TGTGCCAGCAGTTTGCACGCCCTTGACAGGCTTCTGGACATTCAGTACTTC.

On this clonotype itself: Just one base apart from a much larger clone, this may be a read error. The chain couples TRBV5-4 to TRBJ2-7, with 7 bases aligning to TRBD1. The length of the CDR3 is 15 residues. The V gene's germline CDR1 is SGHNT and CDR2 YYREEE (reference sequence). CDR3 in amino acids: CVSSSSPDRFGEQYF. The CDR3, as DNA: TGTGTCAGCAGCTCGTCGCCGGACAGGTTCGGCGAGCAGTACTTC.

The rearrangement uses TRBV28 and TRBJ2-1; 9 bases are shared with TRBD2. This CDR3 spans 17 amino acids. Unmatched junction bases numbered 17, after V lost 6 bases and J lost 8 bases. Germline V gives CDR1 MDHEN, CDR2 SYDVKM. The CDR3 reads CASSLLYGLARVDEQFF. The CDR3 region has the DNA TGTGCCAGCAGCCTACTTTATGGACTAGCGAGGGTAGATGAGCAGTTCTTC. The whole variable domain, filled in from reference TRBV28 and TRBJ2-1, reads DVKVTQSSRYLVKRTGEKVFLECVQDMDHENMFWYRQDPGLGLRLIYFSYDVKMKEKGDIPEGYSVSREKKERFSLILESASTNQTSMYLCASSLLYGLARVDEQFFGPGTRLTVL.

By its share, this clonotype is medium-sized. The V gene is TRBV11-2, the J gene TRBJ1-6, with D possibly matching TRBD1 (6 bases). Per the germline V gene, CDR1 is SGHAT and CDR2 is FQNNGV. The CDR3 is made up of 14 amino acids. Trimming cost V 1 base and J 9 bases, with 10 bases left between them. CDR3 sequence (DNA): TGTGCCAGCAGCTTAGGCCCACAGGGTTCACCCCTCCACTTT. Encoded protein: CASSLGPQGSPLHF.

A word on this clonotype: The conserved final phenylalanine or tryptophan is absent from the CDR3, which likely points to a read error. For the CDR3, the DNA is TGTGCCAGCAGCCCTAGGAGGGGAGCAGATACGCAGTATTTG. It encodes CASSPRRGADTQYL. This chain links TRBV14 with TRBJ2-3, with D possibly matching TRBD2 (6 bases). From germline, CDR1 is SGHDN and CDR2 FVKESK. Trimming pared 4 bases from V and 4 bases from J, leaving 12 bases between. The CDR3 has 14 amino acids.

This clonotype was counted many times. The chain links TRBV10-2 to TRBJ2-1, with TRBD2 matching over 7 bases. The CDR3 is made up of 14 amino acids. Germline lookup yields CDR1 WSHSY and CDR2 SAAADI. The V gene end was trimmed by 4 bases and the J gene end by 3 bases; junction bases not matched to a gene: 3. In DNA form, the CDR3 reads TGCGCCAGCAGTGGAACTAGCGACTACAATGAGCAGTTCTTC. Encoded protein: CASSGTSDYNEQFF.

Concerning this clonotype: Possible read error: a much larger clone is one base away. The chain joins TRBV10-3 to TRBJ1-1; no definite D call. Between the trimmed V and J ends, which lost 7 bases and 0 bases, there was a span of 12 bases. CDR1 is ENHRY, CDR2 SYGVKD, per germline. The CDR3 is made up of 14 amino acids. The CDR3 loop is CAIIGNYMNTEAFF. Written as DNA, the CDR3 is TGTGCCATCATTGGCAACTACATGAACACTGAAGCTTTCTTT.

Comment on this clonotype: The junction shows a germline mismatch at one end, possibly a read error. The rearrangement joins TRBV11-3 to TRBJ2-7, with TRBD1 as a possible D gene (5 bases). Germline assignment: CDR1 SGHNT and CDR2 YENEEA. CDR3 size: 16 residues. The CDR3 loop reads CASSPPRTRYVYEQYF. CDR3 nucleotides: TGTGCCAGCAGCCCCCCCCGGACACGGTACGTCTACGAACAGTACTTC.

A note on this clonotype: The junction departs from the called germline gene at one end, perhaps through a read error. The V call is TRBV7-9, the J call TRBJ2-5; tentative D call: TRBD1 (5 bases). CDR3 length: 16 amino acids. Germline V gene sequence: CDR1 SEHNR, CDR2 FQNEAQ (reference sequence). The CDR3 nucleotides read TGTGCCAGCAGCTTAGGTGATAGGGGTCTGTTGGAGAGCCAGTACTTC. It specifies CASSLGDRGLLESQYF.

CDR3 DNA: TGTGCCAGCAGTTTATTTGGGGGTGTCACCTACGAGCAGTACTTC. It codes for CASSLFGGVTYEQYF. This chain joins TRBV28 and TRBJ2-7; D may correspond to TRBD1 or TRBD2 (5 bases each). Germline V gene lookup returns CDR1 MDHEN and CDR2 SYDVKM. The CDR3 loop spans 15 amino acids. V shed 1 base and J shed 2 bases, with 12 bases lying between them.

The rearrangement uses TRBV6-6 and TRBJ2-1, with a possible D match to TRBD1 (6 bases). V gave up 11 bases and J gave up 11 bases, with 22 bases separating them. The germline gives CDR1 MNHNY, CDR2 SVGAGI (reference sequence). The CDR3 has 13 amino acids. CDR3 DNA sequence: TGTGCCCGCAAGGGGGACATCGGCGTTAAGCAGTTCTTC. Its translation is CARKGDIGVKQFF.

This clonotype was recorded at least ten times. This sequence joins TRBV6-1 and TRBJ2-7; D is possibly TRBD1 or TRBD2 (6 bases each). This CDR3 comprises 14 residues. CDR1 is MNHNS and CDR2 is SASEGT in the germline V gene. V dropped 2 bases and J dropped 5 bases, with 13 bases sitting between them. CDR3 sequence (DNA): TGTGCCAGCAGTGAATGGTGGGGGGCCGACGAGCAGTACTTC. Protein product: CASSEWWGADEQYF.

About this clonotype itself: Mismatch with germline at one junction end may stem from a read error. The J gene is TRBJ2-7, the V gene TRBV6-2 or TRBV6-3; D is undetermined. The CDR3 runs to 12 residues. CDR1 is MNHEY and CDR2 is SVGEGT in the germline V gene. DNA for the CDR3: TGTGCCAGCACCCCCCACGGAGACGAGCAGCATTTC. Translation gives CASTPHGDEQHF.

As concerns this clonotype: Sequence at one end of the junction differs from germline and may be a read error. This sequence joins TRBV6-2 or TRBV6-3 and TRBJ2-3; tentatively, D is TRBD1 (5 bases). The V gene's germline CDR1 is MNHEY and CDR2 SVGEGT. The CDR3 totals 17 residues. CDR3 bases: TGTGCCAGCAGTTACGACGGGCTGGGGCTTAGCACAGATACGCTGTATTTT. It translates to CASSYDGLGLSTDTLYF.

As regards this clonotype: At one boundary the junction diverges from the germline segment, which might be a read error. For the CDR3, the DNA is TGTGCCAGCTCACCACCGGAGGGTCTGGGTGAGCAGTTTTTC. It translates to CASSPPEGLGEQFF. The chain has TRBV18 and TRBJ2-1; D is possibly TRBD2 (6 bases). In germline, CDR1 is KGHSH, CDR2 LQKENI. CDR3 length equals 14 residues.